The rows below give T cell receptor beta chains drawn from one sample of a study of T-cell memory formation after mild COVID-19. TCRdb redid the calling of the 5' RACE reads with MiXCR, one entry per CDR3 protein. The data hold fewer than 350,000 distinct CDR3 sequences, with roughly an eighth observed a single time. Sequenced sample: PBMCs or a T cell subset sorted from them (not recorded which). All receptors derive from a man aged 18 to 29 who had mild COVID-19 (a few samples of this study predate the infection). Cell type and time point are not known. CDR3s include the opening cysteine and the closing phenylalanine or tryptophan. The order of the fields is CDR3 length, clone size, D gene, J gene, V gene, CDR3 protein, CDR3 DNA. D genes are given only for firm matches. Only part of the rows carry a size: once, few, many, or a class if the clone is expanded.

15 | . | TRBD2 | TRBJ2-3 | TRBV7-2 | CASSFSGGNTDTQYF | TGTGCCAGCAGCTTTAGCGGGGGAAACACAGATACGCAGTATTTT
15 | . | TRBD2 | TRBJ2-5 | TRBV7-6 | CASSLVGLAGETQYF | TGTGCCAGCAGCTTAGTAGGTCTAGCGGGGGAGACCCAGTACTTC
14 | few | . | TRBJ2-5 | TRBV3-1 | CASSQRREVETQYF | TGTGCCAGCAGCCAAAGGAGAGAAGTTGAGACCCAGTACTTC
14 | few | . | TRBJ1-6 | TRBV6-2/TRBV6-3 | CASSYGFGASPLHF | TGTGCCAGCAGTTACGGATTCGGGGCATCCCCCCTCCACTTT
15 | . | TRBD2 | TRBJ2-5 | TRBV9 | CASSPGGGRLETQYF | TGTGCCAGCAGCCCTGGGGGGGGACGGCTTGAGACCCAGTACTTC
12 | few | . | TRBJ2-1 | TRBV10-3 | CAISESTHEQFF | TGTGCCATCAGTGAGTCGACCCATGAGCAGTTCTTC
16 | many | TRBD1 | TRBJ2-7 | TRBV5-1 | CASSWGQGKGSNEQYF | TGCGCCAGCAGCTGGGGACAGGGAAAGGGATCCAACGAGCAGTACTTC
12 | few | TRBD2 | TRBJ2-1 | TRBV9 | CASSVRGGKQFF | TGTGCCAGCAGCGTGCGGGGGGGGAAGCAGTTCTTC
16 | . | . | TRBJ1-5 | TRBV19 | CASSMLGQEGNQPQHF | TGTGCCAGTAGTATGCTGGGGCAGGAGGGCAATCAGCCCCAGCATTTT
15 | . | . | TRBJ2-7 | TRBV18 | CASSRPGTFSYEQYF | TGTGCCAGCTCGCGTCCCGGGACATTCTCCTACGAGCAGTACTTC
13 | . | . | TRBJ2-1 | TRBV5-1 | CASSLRVVDEQFF | TGCGCCAGCAGCCTGCGGGTGGTAGATGAGCAGTTCTTC
12 | few | TRBD1 | TRBJ2-3 | TRBV7-9 | CASSHRDSTQYF | TGTGCCAGCAGCCACCGGGACAGTACGCAGTATTTT
16 | . | . | TRBJ2-7 | TRBV4-1 | CASSRLEDAGYYEQYF | TGCGCCAGCAGCCGCCTGGAGGACGCCGGCTACTACGAGCAGTACTTC
12 | few | . | TRBJ2-1 | TRBV5-1 | CASSRTVGEQFF | TGCGCCAGCAGCCGGACAGTTGGGGAGCAGTTCTTC
14 | once | . | TRBJ1-1 | TRBV7-2 | CASSLRVQNTEAFF | TGTGCCAGCAGCTTGAGGGTACAGAACACTGAAGCTTTCTTT
15 | . | TRBD1 | TRBJ2-5 | TRBV5-1 | CASSYRKGAGETQYF | TGCGCCAGCAGCTACCGAAAGGGGGCAGGGGAGACCCAGTACTTC
14 | . | TRBD2 | TRBJ2-5 | TRBV7-2 | CASSLNSGEETQYF | TGTGCCAGCAGCTTAAATAGCGGGGAAGAGACCCAGTACTTC
14 | . | TRBD2 | TRBJ2-3 | TRBV7-2 | CASSFRLAADTQYF | TGTGCCAGCAGCTTCCGACTAGCAGCGGATACGCAGTATTTT
14 | few | TRBD2 | TRBJ2-3 | TRBV20-1 | CSGSPSGGTDTQYF | TGCAGTGGTAGCCCTAGCGGGGGCACAGATACGCAGTATTTT
14 | few | . | TRBJ1-2 | TRBV18 | CASSSNRDHYGYTF | TGTGCCAGCTCATCAAACAGGGACCATTATGGCTACACCTTC
13 | . | TRBD1 | TRBJ2-5 | TRBV4-1 | CASSHRGLETQYF | TGCGCCAGCAGTCACAGGGGGCTTGAGACCCAGTACTTC
14 | few | . | TRBJ2-3 | TRBV6-2/TRBV6-3 | CASSSGRFTDTQYF | TGTGCCAGCAGTTCCGGGCGTTTCACAGATACGCAGTATTTT
13 | . | . | TRBJ2-5 | TRBV28 | CASNGSPQETQYF | TGTGCCAGCAACGGCAGCCCTCAAGAGACCCAGTACTTC
16 | . | TRBD1 | TRBJ2-6 | TRBV7-3 | CASSTTGVGGANVLTF | TGTGCCAGCAGCACCACAGGGGTGGGTGGGGCCAACGTCCTGACTTTC
12 | few | . | TRBJ2-1 | TRBV5-1 | CASSLLSHEQFF | TGCGCCAGCAGCTTGTTGTCCCATGAGCAGTTCTTC
14 | few | . | TRBJ1-5 | TRBV18 | CASSPRTGDQPQHF | TGTGCCAGCTCACCACGCACAGGAGATCAGCCCCAGCATTTT
15 | . | . | TRBJ2-7 | TRBV7-2 | CASSLRNFPVYEQYF | TGTGCCAGCAGCTTACGGAATTTCCCGGTCTACGAGCAGTACTTC
15 | few | TRBD1 | TRBJ2-2 | TRBV7-9 | CASRPGGPNTGELFF | TGTGCCAGCAGACCAGGGGGCCCTAACACCGGGGAGCTGTTTTTT
14 | . | TRBD2 | TRBJ2-3 | TRBV13 | CASRGLAGTDTQYF | TGTGCCAGCAGAGGACTAGCGGGCACAGATACGCAGTATTTT
13 | few | . | TRBJ2-1 | TRBV20-1 | CSASIYEYNEQFF | TGCAGTGCTAGTATATACGAGTACAATGAGCAGTTCTTC
17 | few | . | TRBJ2-5 | TRBV6-2/TRBV6-3 | CASSYHGTRVSQETQYF | TGTGCCAGCAGTTACCACGGGACGAGGGTTTCCCAAGAGACCCAGTACTTC
16 | . | . | TRBJ2-1 | TRBV4-3 | CASSHLRGYSYNEQFF | TGCGCCAGCAGCCACCTCAGGGGATACTCCTACAATGAGCAGTTCTTC
16 | few | . | TRBJ2-1 | TRBV6-1 | CASLKLRGSSYNEQFF | TGTGCCAGCCTCAAGTTGAGAGGGAGCTCCTACAATGAGCAGTTCTTC
15 | few | . | TRBJ1-6 | TRBV7-2 | CASSPVVAENSPLHF | TGTGCCAGCAGCCCGGTGGTAGCGGAGAATTCACCCCTCCACTTT
12 | . | . | TRBJ1-5 | TRBV12-3/TRBV12-4 | CASSSMDQPQHF | TGTGCCAGCAGTAGCATGGATCAGCCCCAGCATTTT
12 | few | . | TRBJ1-3 | TRBV11-2 | CASSPARNTIYF | TGTGCCAGCAGCCCTGCCCGGAACACCATATATTTT
13 | few | . | TRBJ1-1 | TRBV6-1 | CASSDSKWTEAFF | TGTGCCAGCAGTGACAGTAAGTGGACTGAAGCTTTCTTT
13 | . | . | TRBJ2-3 | TRBV7-9 | CASSFSVVDTQYF | TGTGCCAGCAGCTTCTCGGTAGTGGATACGCAGTATTTT
14 | . | . | TRBJ2-7 | TRBV7-6 | CASSLSEGTYEQYF | TGTGCCAGCAGCTTATCGGAAGGGACCTACGAGCAGTACTTC
16 | few | . | TRBJ1-6 | TRBV6-2/TRBV6-3 | CASRRRLGEINSPLHF | TGTGCCAGCAGAAGGCGACTGGGAGAGATTAATTCACCCCTCCACTTT